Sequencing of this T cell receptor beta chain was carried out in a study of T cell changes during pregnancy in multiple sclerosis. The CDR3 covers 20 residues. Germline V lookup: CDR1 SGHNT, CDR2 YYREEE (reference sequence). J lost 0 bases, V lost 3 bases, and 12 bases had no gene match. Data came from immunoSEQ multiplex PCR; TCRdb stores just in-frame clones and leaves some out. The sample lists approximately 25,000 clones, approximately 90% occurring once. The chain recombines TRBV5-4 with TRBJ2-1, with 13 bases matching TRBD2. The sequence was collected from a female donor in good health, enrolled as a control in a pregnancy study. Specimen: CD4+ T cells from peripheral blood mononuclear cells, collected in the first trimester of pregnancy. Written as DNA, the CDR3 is TGTGCCAGCAGCTCCCCACTAGCGGGAGGGACTTACAGCTCCTACAATGAGCAGTTCTTC. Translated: CASSSPLAGGTYSSYNEQFF. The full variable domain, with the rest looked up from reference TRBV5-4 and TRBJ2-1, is ETGVTQSPTHLIKTRGQQVTLRCSSQSGHNTVSWYQQALGQGPQFIFQYYREEENGRGNFPPRFSGLQFPNYSSELNVNALELDDSALYLCASSSPLAGGTYSSYNEQFFGPGTRLTVL.